The 28 T cell receptor beta chains given below trace back to one sample, sequenced in a study of radiotherapy plus CTLA-4 blockade in lung cancer. Sequencing used immunoSEQ multiplex PCR; TCRdb keeps in-frame clones, though not all of them. The table includes roughly 50,000 clones, 84% detected once. The material was peripheral blood, obtained from a patient treated with radiotherapy plus ipilimumab. These receptors were obtained from a human donor with non-small cell lung cancer whose response to radiotherapy plus ipilimumab could not be evaluated.

The chain couples TRBV2 to TRBJ2-1; D unclear. The V and J ends lost 5 bases and 7 bases respectively, with 9 bases between them. CDR1 and CDR2 (germline): SNHLY, FYNNEI. The CDR3 has 12 residues. CDR3 residues: CASSPNGNEQFF. The CDR3 DNA reads as TGTGCCAGCAGTCCCAACGGGAATGAGCAGTTCTTC.

The chain carries TRBV28 and TRBJ1-2, with 7 bases identical to TRBD1. Germline CDR1 reads MDHEN; CDR2 reads SYDVKM. V lost 5 bases and J lost 4; bases outside the gene matches: 19. This CDR3 has 18 residues. CDR3 region: CASSPSGGGARRVYGYTF. CDR3 sequence (DNA): TGTGCCAGCAGTCCCAGTGGAGGGGGCGCCCGCAGGGTCTATGGCTACACCTTC.

This clone was picked up one time. The chain couples TRBV7-3 to TRBJ2-1; D is perhaps TRBD2 (6 bases). The CDR3 is 15 amino acids. Looked up from germline, CDR1 is SGHTA and CDR2 is FQGTGA. V was cut by 3 bases and J by 4 bases, with 13 bases left in between. Written as DNA, the CDR3 is TGTGCCAGCAGCTTCTCCGGGAGAGAATACAATGAGCAGTTCTTC. Encoded protein: CASSFSGREYNEQFF.

The rearrangement uses TRBV30 and TRBJ2-1; 9 bases map to TRBD1. Per the germline V gene, CDR1 is GTSNPN and CDR2 is SVGIG (reference sequence). Germline trimming cut 4 bases from V and 5 bases from J; bases unmatched to any gene: 6. The CDR3 loop spans 14 amino acids. The CDR3 DNA is TGTGCCTGGAACCGGGGACAGGGTAACAATGAGCAGTTCTTC. It codes for CAWNRGQGNNEQFF.

CDR3 sequence: CSVEWTGSGNTIYF. CDR3 bases: TGCAGCGTTGAATGGACAGGGTCTGGAAACACCATATATTTT. The rearrangement uses TRBV29-1 and TRBJ1-3; 8 bases agree with TRBD1. The CDR3 sequence is 14 residues long. The V gene end was trimmed by 2 bases and the J gene end by 1 base; junction bases not matched to a gene: 1. The germline gives CDR1 SQVTM, CDR2 ANQGSEA.

V usage is TRBV28 and J usage is TRBJ2-7, with D tentatively TRBD1 (6 bases). Germline-derived CDR1 and CDR2 are MDHEN and SYDVKM. The CDR3 runs to 15 residues. V shed 1 base and J shed 0 bases, with 10 bases lying between them. DNA of the CDR3: TGTGCCAGCAGTTTATCCGACAGGCCCTCCTACGAGCAGTACTTC. This codes for CASSLSDRPSYEQYF.

The chain joins TRBV7-2 to TRBJ1-2, with D perhaps TRBD1 (5 bases). Germline V gene sequence: CDR1 SGHTA, CDR2 FQGNSA. The germline V and J ends were trimmed by 5 bases and 4 bases, with 14 bases remaining between them. CDR3 length equals 14 residues. The CDR3 DNA reads TGTGCCAGCAGCCACGGAGACAGCACCTATGGCTACACCTTC. Its translation: CASSHGDSTYGYTF. The complete variable domain, with remaining parts taken from reference TRBV7-2 and TRBJ1-2, reads GAGVSQSPSNKVTEKGKDVELRCDPISGHTALYWYRQSLGQGLEFLIYFQGNSAPDKSGLPSDRFSAERTGGSVSTLTIQRTQQEDSAVYLCASSHGDSTYGYTFGSGTRLTVV.

In its sample, this clone was seen once. V is TRBV5-6 and J is TRBJ2-2; D possibly corresponds to TRBD2 (6 bases). The CDR3 is made up of 13 amino acids. Germline-derived CDR1 and CDR2 are SGHDT and YYEEEE. V was pared by 4 bases and J by 5 bases, with 9 bases between. CDR3: CASSPGRTGELFF. The DNA of the CDR3 is TGTGCCAGCAGCCCAGGGAGGACCGGGGAGCTGTTTTTT.

The rearrangement uses TRBV7-2 and TRBJ1-3, with 8 bases matching TRBD1. In germline, CDR1 is SGHTA, CDR2 FQGNSA. This CDR3 has 18 residues. The V gene end was trimmed by 1 base and the J gene end by 0 bases; junction bases not matched to a gene: 8. The CDR3, as DNA: TGTGCCAGCAGCTTAGATTACAGGGGGGGCCTCTCTGGAAACACCATATATTTT. This encodes CASSLDYRGGLSGNTIYF.

J is TRBJ2-5 and V is TRBV4-3, with 11 bases lining up with TRBD2. Judging by the DNA end, TRBJ2-7 fits better; the J call may be wrong. Germline V gene data show CDR1 as LGHNA and CDR2 as YSLEER. The CDR3 totals 17 residues. CDR3 residues: CASSQLAGGPLSYEQYF. The CDR3 nucleotides read TGCGCCAGCAGCCAACTAGCGGGAGGACCCCTTTCCTACGAGCAGTACTTC.

A single count supports this clone. The genes are TRBV9 and TRBJ2-3, with D perhaps matching TRBD2 (6 bases). Trimming removed 1 base from V and 4 bases from J, with 13 bases in between. The germline gives CDR1 SGDLS, CDR2 YYNGEE. The CDR3 covers 15 residues. The CDR3 reads CASSVYSGDPDTQYF. The CDR3 nucleotides are TGTGCCAGCAGCGTATATAGCGGAGATCCAGATACGCAGTATTTT.

The rearrangement links TRBV5-5 to TRBJ1-5; a weak D match, TRBD1 (5 bases). Germline CDR1 reads SGHKS; CDR2 reads YYEKEE (reference sequence). CDR3 length: 15 amino acids. V was cut by 4 bases and J by 4 bases, with 15 bases left in between. DNA of the CDR3: TGTGCCAGCAGCCCACCGGGGGGAATGAATCAGCCCCAGCATTTT. This sequence encodes CASSPPGGMNQPQHF.

This clone has just one count. The chain combines TRBV5-1 with TRBJ1-6; D perhaps matches TRBD1 (5 bases). The V end was cut by 2 bases, the J end by 10 bases, with 16 bases between. Germline CDR1 is SGHRS and CDR2 is YFSETQ. The CDR3 is made up of 15 amino acids. The CDR3 protein is CASSFDGGAGSPLHF. CDR3 sequence (DNA): TGCGCCAGCAGCTTCGACGGGGGAGCGGGGTCACCCCTCCACTTT. The full variable domain, completed using reference TRBV5-1 and TRBJ1-6, is KAGVTQTPRYLIKTRGQQVTLSCSPISGHRSVSWYQQTPGQGLQFLFEYFSETQRNKGNFPGRFSGRQFSNSRSEMNVSTLELGDSALYLCASSFDGGAGSPLHFGNGTRLTVT.

The J gene is TRBJ1-2, the V gene TRBV25-1; TRBD1 might be the D (6 bases). The CDR3 is 15 residues long. V gave up 1 base and J gave up 5 bases, with 14 bases separating them. Germline V gene lookup returns CDR1 MGHDK and CDR2 SYGVNS. In nucleotides, the CDR3 is TGTGCCAGCAGTGAATCGGCAGGGGAAGAATATGGCTACACCTTC. This encodes CASSESAGEEYGYTF.

The chain recombines TRBV4-3 with TRBJ2-1, with 11 nucleotides matching TRBD2. The CDR3 consists of 16 residues. CDR1 LGHNA and CDR2 YSLEER come from the germline V gene. Trimming cost V 0 bases and J 12 bases; bases outside gene matches: 10. CDR3 region: CASSQDSGTSGMGQFF. The CDR3 DNA reads as TGCGCCAGCAGCCAAGATAGCGGGACTAGCGGTATGGGGCAGTTCTTC.

The chain has TRBV27 and TRBJ2-7; 8 bases are a match to TRBD1. Germline CDR1 is MNHEY and CDR2 is SMNVEV (reference sequence). The CDR3 totals 15 residues. V lost 0 bases, J lost 3 bases, and 4 bases stayed unmatched. The DNA for the CDR3 is TGTGCCAGCAGTTTATCTCCAGGGGGCCGCTACGAGCAGTACTTC. Translating it yields CASSLSPGGRYEQYF.

The V gene is TRBV6-1, the J gene TRBJ1-1; D is unresolved. Germline V gene sequence: CDR1 MNHNS, CDR2 SASEGT. Trimming stripped 0 bases from V and 8 bases from J, with 7 bases between. The CDR3 loop spans 12 amino acids. The chain's CDR3 is CASSEARWEAFF. The CDR3 coding sequence is TGTGCCAGCAGTGAAGCGCGGTGGGAAGCTTTCTTT.

The V and J genes are TRBV7-3 and TRBJ2-5, with 7 bases aligning to TRBD1. The CDR3 totals 15 residues. The ends lost 5 bases at V and 11 bases at J; junction bases unmatched: 17. Germline V gene data show CDR1 as SGHTA and CDR2 as FQGTGA. In nucleotides, the CDR3 is TGTGCCAGCAGCACACGGCAGGGGGTAGTCTTGGAGCAGTACTTC. Protein product: CASSTRQGVVLEQYF.

The chain carries TRBV10-3 and TRBJ1-1; TRBD1 is a possible D gene (6 bases). Looked up from germline, CDR1 is ENHRY and CDR2 is SYGVKD. V was trimmed by 2 bases and J by 1 base, leaving 20 bases between them. The CDR3 is 18 residues long. For the CDR3, the DNA is TGTGCCATCAGTGAGGGGGCAAGGGGGTCAAATCAGAACACTGAAGCTTTCTTT. Its translation: CAISEGARGSNQNTEAFF.

The chain employs TRBV19 and TRBJ1-5; maybe TRBD1 (5 bases). The CDR3 loop spans 17 amino acids. Deletions cut 3 bases from V and 0 bases from J, with 15 bases between. The germline gives CDR1 LNHDA, CDR2 SQIVND (reference sequence). The CDR3 region is CASSIGWGEPSNQPQHF. In DNA form, the CDR3 reads TGTGCCAGTAGTATTGGGTGGGGGGAGCCTAGCAATCAGCCCCAGCATTTT.

The rearrangement uses TRBV15 and TRBJ2-7, with 9 bases aligning to TRBD2. This CDR3 spans 14 amino acids. The V gene end was trimmed by 5 bases and the J gene end by 2 bases; junction bases not matched to a gene: 4. CDR1 is LNHNV, CDR2 YYDKDF, per germline (reference sequence). The CDR3 nucleotides read TGTGCCACCAGCGTATTAGCGGGAGCCTACGAGCAGTACTTC. This sequence encodes CATSVLAGAYEQYF.

This clone was observed once. DNA of the CDR3: TGTGCCAGTAGTATCGGGGACAGGAATAATGAAAAACTGTTTTTT. Encoded protein: CASSIGDRNNEKLFF. The V gene is TRBV19, the J gene TRBJ1-4, with 8 bases lining up with TRBD1. CDR1 and CDR2 (germline): LNHDA, SQIVND (reference sequence). V gave up 3 bases and J gave up 4 bases; unmatched junction bases: 4. The CDR3 totals 15 residues.

V usage is TRBV7-2 and J usage is TRBJ1-2; D possibly corresponds to TRBD1 (6 bases). CDR3 length equals 14 residues. V lost 7 bases and J 4 bases, leaving 16 bases between the germline ends. Germline values: CDR1 SGHTA, CDR2 FQGNSA. This CDR3 is CASTSKQGPYGYTF. DNA of the CDR3: TGTGCCAGCACCTCAAAACAGGGACCCTATGGCTACACCTTC. The full variable domain, completed using reference TRBV7-2 and TRBJ1-2, is GAGVSQSPSNKVTEKGKDVELRCDPISGHTALYWYRQSLGQGLEFLIYFQGNSAPDKSGLPSDRFSAERTGGSVSTLTIQRTQQEDSAVYLCASTSKQGPYGYTFGSGTRLTVV.

The J gene is TRBJ1-5, the V gene TRBV28; D unresolved. V lost 3 bases to trimming and J lost 1 base, with 16 bases between them. The CDR3 contains 17 residues. The V gene's germline CDR1 is MDHEN and CDR2 SYDVKM. The CDR3 DNA reads as TGTGCCAGCAGTTTGCCTCCGAGGGTACGGAGCAATCAGCCCCAGCATTTT. Its translation: CASSLPPRVRSNQPQHF.

The chain uses TRBV5-1 and TRBJ1-2; 9 nucleotides align to TRBD1. With V trimmed by 0 bases and J by 2 bases, 2 bases remained unmatched. The CDR3 covers 15 residues. Germline-derived CDR1 and CDR2 are SGHRS and YFSETQ. The CDR3, as DNA: TGCGCCAGCAGCTTGGGGACAGGGGCGAACTATGGCTACACCTTC. Residues: CASSLGTGANYGYTF.

V usage is TRBV15 and J usage is TRBJ1-1; 7 bases match TRBD1. From germline, CDR1 is LNHNV and CDR2 YYDKDF (reference sequence). With V trimmed by 3 bases and J by 4 bases, 5 bases remained unmatched. The CDR3 covers 14 residues. Written as DNA, the CDR3 is TGTGCCACCAGCAGCGGCACAGGGGCCACTGAAGCTTTCTTT. This translates into CATSSGTGATEAFF. Full variable domain (remainder filled in from reference TRBV15 and TRBJ1-1): DAMVIQNPRYQVTQFGKPVTLSCSQTLNHNVMYWYQQKSSQAPKLLFHYYDKDFNNEADTPDNFQSRRPNTSFCFLDIRSPGLGDTAMYLCATSSGTGATEAFFGQGTRLTVV.

The chain recombines TRBV6-6 with TRBJ2-7; weak D call: TRBD1 (5 bases). Germline CDR1 is MNHNY and CDR2 is SVGAGI (reference sequence). V lost 7 bases and J 1 base, leaving 14 bases between the germline ends. The CDR3 sequence is 14 residues long. The CDR3 bases are TGTGCCAGCACCCTCCCTGGGGCATCCTACGAGCAGTACTTC. Its protein is CASTLPGASYEQYF.

This rearrangement joins TRBV19 to TRBJ1-5; 7 nucleotides match TRBD1. The junction had 22 bases not matched to a gene; V was cut back by 11 bases and J by 6 bases. The CDR3 contains 17 residues. CDR1 is LNHDA, CDR2 SQIVND, per germline (reference sequence). CDR3 sequence reads: CASGPSPGGRFGQPQHF. The DNA of the CDR3 is TGTGCCTCCGGCCCATCGCCAGGGGGACGGTTCGGTCAGCCCCAGCATTTT.